The rows below give T cell receptor beta chains drawn from one sample of a study of vaccination effects on CD4 cells after COVID-19. Their antigens remain unidentified. The method was immunoSEQ multiplex PCR; TCRdb's version includes in-frame clones alone and lacks a portion of them. The table has about 61,000 clones, about four fifths seen once; the top ten hold 2.5%. The sequencing here drew on CD4+ T cells from PBMCs cultured with HCoV-229E spike peptides, taken before COVID-19 vaccination. The receptors originated from a human donor who received a COVID-19 vaccine. Each CDR3 is given with its conserved first and last residue. D genes are given only for firm matches. Size is stated for part of the rows, as once, few or many counts, or as a class when the clone is expanded.

D,J,V,size,DNA,CDR3
.,TRBJ2-3,TRBV5-1,.,TGCGCCAGCAGCTTCGGGGGAGCAGATACGCAGTATTTT,CASSFGGADTQYF
.,TRBJ1-1,TRBV2,.,TGTGCCAGCAAAAGGGAAGTGGGCACTGAAGCTTTCTTT,CASKREVGTEAFF
.,TRBJ2-1,TRBV5-1,.,TGCGCCAGCAGCCCCCTCCCCGGGGAAGGTTACAATGAGCAGTTCTTC,CASSPLPGEGYNEQFF
.,TRBJ1-4,TRBV3-1/TRBV3-2,.,TGTGCCAGCAGCCATTACACTAATGAAAAACTGTTTTTT,CASSHYTNEKLFF
.,TRBJ2-4,TRBV4-1,.,TGCGCCAGCAGCCAAGTTGGGACCTTCGGGCGAAACATTCAGTACTTC,CASSQVGTFGRNIQYF
.,TRBJ1-3,TRBV5-1,.,TGCGCCAGCAGCTTGGACAGAGCTTCTGGAAACACCATATATTTT,CASSLDRASGNTIYF
.,TRBJ1-2,TRBV27,.,TGTGCCAGCAGTTTTCGGGGGAACTATGGCTACACCTTC,CASSFRGNYGYTF
TRBD1,TRBJ1-1,TRBV2,.,TGTGCCAGCAAACCGGGACAGGGGAGGAACACTGAAGCTTTCTTT,CASKPGQGRNTEAFF
.,TRBJ1-2,TRBV27,.,TGTGCCAGCAGTTCCTCGTGGGGGCTCTATGGCTACACCTTC,CASSSSWGLYGYTF
TRBD2,TRBJ2-3,TRBV2,medium-sized,TGTGCCAACAGAGCGGGGACTAGCACAGATACGCAGTATTTT,CANRAGTSTDTQYF
.,TRBJ1-1,TRBV7-9,few,TGTGCCAGCAGCTCACACGGCGATGAAGCTTTCTTT,CASSSHGDEAFF
.,TRBJ2-5,TRBV6-2/TRBV6-3,.,TGTGCCAGCAGTATCACAGAGACCCAGTACTTC,CASSITETQYF
.,TRBJ2-1,TRBV2,once,TGTGCCAGCAGGTATGCAGGGGCGAGATACAATGAGCAGTTCTTC,CASRYAGARYNEQFF
.,TRBJ2-4,TRBV5-6,.,TGTGCCAGCAGCTTGGCCAGTGGTAGCCCCAAAAACATTCAGTACTTC,CASSLASGSPKNIQYF
.,TRBJ1-5,TRBV5-1,few,TGCGCCAGCAGCTTGGTAGGGAAGGAGCCCCAGCATTTT,CASSLVGKEPQHF
.,TRBJ1-2,TRBV24-1,.,TGTGCCACCAGCGAAAATTGGGGTGGCTACACCTTC,CATSENWGGYTF
.,TRBJ2-3,TRBV5-1,.,TGCGCCAGCAGATTTTCTGGCGGCACAGATACGCAGTATTTT,CASRFSGGTDTQYF
.,TRBJ2-3,TRBV11-2,.,TGTGCCAGCAGCTTAGGGCTAGAGGCGAGAGATACGCAGTATTTT,CASSLGLEARDTQYF
TRBD2,TRBJ2-2,TRBV9,.,TGTGCCAGCAGCGTATGGCTAGCGGGGGGCCCGACCGGGGAGCTGTTTTTT,CASSVWLAGGPTGELFF
TRBD1,TRBJ1-4,TRBV5-1,.,TGCGCCAGCAGCTTGGCCCCGGGACAGGGCGGTGAAAAACTGTTTTTT,CASSLAPGQGGEKLFF
.,TRBJ2-2,TRBV2,.,TGTGCCAGCAGTGTGGGAACTGGTGGAGTCGGGGAGCTGTTTTTT,CASSVGTGGVGELFF
.,TRBJ1-2,TRBV2,.,TGTGCCAGCAGTGATCTTCCGAAAACCGGCAATGTACGTGGCTACACCTTC,CASSDLPKTGNVRGYTF
.,TRBJ1-5,TRBV5-1,few,TGCGCCAGCAGCTTGGAGTCTAGCAATCAGCCCCAGCATTTT,CASSLESSNQPQHF
TRBD1,TRBJ1-1,TRBV7-2,once,TGTGCCAGCAGCTTCCAGACAGGGTGGTTGACTGAAGCTTTCTTT,CASSFQTGWLTEAFF
TRBD1,TRBJ1-5,TRBV24-1,.,TGTGCCACCAGTGGAGGGGACAGGCAAACCAATCAGCCCCAGCATTTT,CATSGGDRQTNQPQHF
.,TRBJ2-5,TRBV6-2/TRBV6-3,.,TGTGCCAGCAGTTGGGGGCTGGAGACCCAGTACTTC,CASSWGLETQYF
TRBD2,TRBJ2-1,TRBV3-1/TRBV3-2,.,TGTGCCAGCAGCCAAGGGGCTAGCGGGGCCCACAATGAGCAGTTCTTC,CASSQGASGAHNEQFF
TRBD1,TRBJ1-1,TRBV6-5,.,TGTGCCACCTACCCAGGGGGTATGAACACTGAAGCTTTCTTT,CATYPGGMNTEAFF
.,TRBJ1-3,TRBV28,.,TGTGCCAGCAGTTTAGGTACAGGGCATGGAAACACCATATATTTT,CASSLGTGHGNTIYF
TRBD1,TRBJ2-3,TRBV19,.,TGTGCCAGTAGTACACGGGACAGGCGCACAGATACGCAGTATTTT,CASSTRDRRTDTQYF
TRBD1,TRBJ1-2,TRBV19,.,TGTGCCAGCGATGGGAGACAGGGGATTGGCTACACCTTC,CASDGRQGIGYTF
.,TRBJ1-5,TRBV28,.,TGTGCCAGCTGGGAAGGGGATCAGCCCCAGCATTTT,CASWEGDQPQHF
.,TRBJ1-3,TRBV15,few,TGTGCCACCAGCAGAGATCGCTCCAGGGGCGGAAACACCATATATTTT,CATSRDRSRGGNTIYF
.,TRBJ1-4,TRBV5-8,.,TGTGCCAGCAGCCAACAGGATCGCACCAATGAAAAACTGTTTTTT,CASSQQDRTNEKLFF
.,TRBJ1-3,TRBV15,.,TGTGCCACCAGCAGAGTATCGGTAGTTTGGGGGGTTCGGTCTGGAAACACCATATATTTT,CATSRVSVVWGVRSGNTIYF
TRBD2,TRBJ2-5,TRBV5-1,.,TGCGCCAGCAGCTCCTCTAGCGGGGGGGCGAAGACCCAGTACTTC,CASSSSSGGAKTQYF
.,TRBJ1-1,TRBV19,.,TGTGCCAGTAGTGCACAGGACAGATTGAACACTGAAGCTTTCTTT,CASSAQDRLNTEAFF
TRBD1,TRBJ1-5,TRBV7-3,.,TGTGCCAGCAGCTCAACCCAGGGGGATAGCAATCAGCCCCAGCATTTT,CASSSTQGDSNQPQHF
TRBD1,TRBJ2-5,TRBV24-1,.,TGTGCCACCAGTGACCCGGGACAGGGAGGGGAGACCCAGTACTTC,CATSDPGQGGETQYF
.,TRBJ2-5,TRBV10-2,.,TGCGCCAGCAGTCAGGTGCGGGGGCGAGAGACCCAGTACTTC,CASSQVRGRETQYF
.,TRBJ2-3,TRBV18,.,TGTGCCAGCTCACCAATACGGGGAGACGAAAACACAGATACGCAGTATTTT,CASSPIRGDENTDTQYF
.,TRBJ1-4,TRBV3-1/TRBV3-2,.,TGTGCCAGCAGCCAAAGGAAAGGACAGCTATTTAATGAAAAACTGTTTTTT,CASSQRKGQLFNEKLFF
.,TRBJ2-5,TRBV19,.,TGTGCCAGTAGTATAGCAACAGGGACCAAAGGAGAGACCCAGTACTTC,CASSIATGTKGETQYF